This T cell receptor beta chain was captured in a study of T cell responses to AZD1222 COVID-19 vaccine. Assay used: immunoSEQ multiplex PCR; TCRdb lists only in-frame clones, some missing. The table lists approximately 50,000 clones, about 86% of them singletons, with 6.9% in the top ten. This CDR3 is built from 14 residues. The V end lost 2 bases, the J end lost 4 bases, and 8 bases lay between the germline ends. The germline CDR1 and CDR2 sequences are LGHDT and YNNKEL (reference sequence). This receptor was identified in an adult who received the AZD1222 COVID-19 vaccine. Sequenced here: peripheral blood, sampled 28 days after the second AZD1222 dose. This chain links TRBV3-1 (or the pseudogene TRBV3-2) with TRBJ2-2; D might be TRBD1 (6 bases). The CDR3 bases are TGTGCCAGCAGCCAATTAGGGGGCACCGGGGAGCTGTTTTTT. Its translation is CASSQLGGTGELFF.